Listed below are T cell receptor beta chains from one sample, sequenced in a study of T-cell memory formation after mild COVID-19. TCRdb re-derived calls from the 5' RACE reads in MiXCR, one entry per CDR3 protein. Of about 560,000 distinct CDR3 sequences in the sample, about 20% were seen once. Sequenced material: PBMCs or a T cell subset sorted from them (not recorded which). All receptors derive from an adult woman who had mild COVID-19 (a few samples of this study predate the infection). Cell type and time point are not known. The CDR3 runs from the conserved cysteine through the conserved F or W. A D gene is named only where the DNA matches it firmly. Expanded clones get a size class; other rows say once, few or many, or leave the size out.

TRBJ1-5,-,TRBV25-1,-,CASTQGGDQPQHF,TGTGCCAGCACCCAGGGCGGGGATCAGCCCCAGCATTTT
TRBJ2-1,many,TRBV7-3,-,CASSLTRTNSYNEQFF,TGTGCCAGCAGCTTAACTAGGACCAATTCCTACAATGAGCAGTTCTTC
TRBJ1-3,-,TRBV12-3/TRBV12-4,TRBD1,CASSTHRGENTIYF,TGTGCCAGCAGTACTCACAGGGGAGAAAACACCATATATTTT
TRBJ1-1,-,TRBV12-3/TRBV12-4,TRBD1,CASRTTGKTEAFF,TGTGCCAGCAGAACGACAGGGAAGACTGAAGCTTTCTTT
TRBJ2-1,-,TRBV15,TRBD2,CATSRDAKREGNEQFF,TGTGCCACCAGCAGAGACGCTAAGCGGGAGGGGAATGAGCAGTTCTTC
TRBJ1-5,few,TRBV5-6,TRBD1,CAIPSGGGLNQPQHF,TGTGCCATTCCCTCAGGGGGTGGGTTGAATCAGCCCCAGCATTTT
TRBJ2-7,few,TRBV7-2,TRBD1,CASSLRTGGTPAYEQYF,TGTGCCAGCAGCCTTCGGACAGGGGGAACACCCGCCTACGAGCAGTACTTC
TRBJ2-2,many,TRBV20-1,TRBD1,CSARDHGTGDTGELFF,TGCAGTGCTAGAGATCACGGGACAGGGGACACCGGGGAGCTGTTTTTT
TRBJ1-1,-,TRBV3-1,-,CASSQDSGAMNTEAFF,TGTGCCAGCAGCCAAGATAGTGGGGCCATGAACACTGAAGCTTTCTTT
TRBJ2-1,-,TRBV12-3/TRBV12-4,-,CASTLRHEQFF,TGTGCCAGCACCCTGCGTCATGAGCAGTTCTTC
TRBJ2-1,few,TRBV18,TRBD2,CASSTVTNPAGDHEQFF,TGTGCCAGCTCGACAGTCACGAACCCAGCGGGAGATCATGAGCAGTTCTTC
TRBJ1-1,-,TRBV12-3/TRBV12-4,TRBD1,CASSFRQGAGAFF,TGTGCCAGCAGTTTTCGGCAGGGGGCGGGAGCTTTCTTT
TRBJ1-1,-,TRBV5-4,TRBD1,CASSFSAGGGTEAFF,TGTGCCAGCAGCTTCTCCGCAGGGGGAGGGACTGAAGCTTTCTTT
TRBJ2-2,-,TRBV20-1,TRBD2,CSASLAGAIGELFF,TGCAGTGCTAGTCTAGCGGGAGCGATCGGGGAGCTGTTTTTT
TRBJ2-1,-,TRBV20-1,TRBD2,CSAPLSGRTYNEQFF,TGCAGTGCTCCACTCAGCGGGAGAACCTACAATGAGCAGTTCTTC
TRBJ1-1,-,TRBV3-1,-,CASSQPDTAAFF,TGTGCCAGCAGCCAACCTGACACGGCCGCTTTCTTT
TRBJ2-5,-,TRBV5-5,-,CASSRRGGSEETQYF,TGTGCCAGCAGCCGGAGGGGTGGAAGTGAAGAGACCCAGTACTTC
TRBJ2-5,few,TRBV29-1,TRBD1,CSASGTGTQETQYF,TGCAGCGCATCCGGGACAGGGACCCAAGAGACCCAGTACTTC
TRBJ1-1,many,TRBV4-1,-,CASSQDWTPGPFTGAFF,TGCGCCAGCAGCCAAGATTGGACACCTGGGCCGTTTACTGGAGCTTTCTTT
TRBJ2-2,few,TRBV5-5,-,CASSSPTAGKLFF,TGTGCCAGCAGCTCCCCTACGGCGGGGAAGCTGTTTTTT
TRBJ2-1,-,TRBV7-9,TRBD2,CASSTGTSGGYNEQFF,TGTGCCAGCAGCACAGGGACTAGCGGGGGCTACAATGAGCAGTTCTTC
TRBJ2-3,few,TRBV5-5,-,CASTGITGTDTQYF,TGTGCCAGCACGGGGATAACAGGCACAGATACGCAGTATTTT
TRBJ2-1,-,TRBV6-4,-,CASSPTGQYYNEQFF,TGTGCCAGCAGTCCCACCGGACAGTATTACAATGAGCAGTTCTTC
TRBJ2-1,once,TRBV5-1,-,CASSLYSGINEQFF,TGCGCCAGCAGCTTGTATTCGGGGATCAATGAGCAGTTCTTC
TRBJ1-6,few,TRBV3-1,-,CASSDQQGPYNSPLHF,TGTGCCAGCAGCGACCAGCAGGGGCCCTATAATTCACCCCTCCACTTT
TRBJ2-5,-,TRBV7-8,-,CASSSPLVEQETQYF,TGTGCCAGCAGCTCCCCCCTCGTCGAGCAAGAGACCCAGTACTTC
TRBJ1-2,-,TRBV20-1,TRBD1,CSARVEGQGHYGYTF,TGCAGTGCTAGAGTTGAAGGACAGGGACACTATGGCTACACCTTC
TRBJ1-1,-,TRBV5-5,TRBD1,CASSLGDRGRSFF,TGTGCCAGCAGCTTGGGGGACAGGGGAAGATCTTTCTTT
TRBJ1-5,few,TRBV4-2,-,CASSHKNQPQHF,TGTGCCAGCAGCCATAAAAATCAGCCCCAGCATTTT
TRBJ2-5,-,TRBV2,-,CASMRELQETQYF,TGTGCCAGTATGAGGGAGTTACAAGAGACCCAGTACTTC
TRBJ1-6,once,TRBV5-5,TRBD1,CASSLVSGTGVSPLHF,TGTGCCAGCAGCTTGGTATCCGGGACAGGGGTTTCACCCCTCCACTTT
TRBJ1-1,many,TRBV12-3/TRBV12-4,TRBD1,CASSLRTGRNTEAFF,TGTGCCAGCAGTTTGAGGACAGGAAGGAACACTGAAGCTTTCTTT